This T cell receptor beta chain was sequenced during a study of OX40 agonist ivuxolimab in advanced cancers. Whole-study context: Those treated in dose escalation had hepatocellular carcinoma, melanoma, renal cell cancer or head and neck cancer. Participants, 80% to 90% male, averaged roughly 60 years of age, ranging from roughly 20 to 80.

Profiling relied on immunoSEQ multiplex PCR, and the TCRdb table lists in-frame clones only, not all of them. Here the sample spans around 87,000 clones, 94% being singletons. Notes on this clone: The target antigen is unknown.

Patients were ruled out by autoimmune disease history or systemic immunosuppression. The CDR3 has 15 amino acids. CDR1 is MNHEY and CDR2 is SVGAGI in the germline V gene. V was clipped by 0 bases and J by 2 bases, with 10 bases between them. Study-wide findings and caveats: There were, on average, more expanded clones in CD8+ T cells than in CD4+.

The sequence derives from an adult with an advanced solid tumor such as melanoma, head and neck, liver or kidney cancer. Sample: CD4+ or CD8+ T cells sorted from blood, taken in a trial of the OX40 agonist ivuxolimab. The chain employs TRBV6-5 and TRBJ1-1, with a weak D call TRBD1 (5 bases). DNA of the CDR3: TGTGCCAGCAGTTACTCGAGTACAGGAAACACTGAAGCTTTCTTT. Translated, it gives CASSYSSTGNTEAFF.